These T cell receptor beta chains were read from a single sample in a study of cytomegalovirus exposure and HLA in healthy donors. Assay: immunoSEQ multiplex PCR; the TCRdb copy retains only in-frame clones and omits some. The sample lists approximately 100,000 clones; approximately 9% were seen once. Sequenced input: PBMCs. Receptors were obtained from a man aged 45-65 years in good health and CMV-seropositive. Both conserved end residues are part of each CDR3. D genes are given only for firm matches. Clone size is stated in some rows and not others, as once, few, many or a class when expanded.

V gene	D gene	clone size	J gene	CDR3 protein	CDR3 DNA
TRBV30	.	few	TRBJ1-4	CAWSGGSLNEKLFF	TGTGCCTGGAGTGGTGGGAGCTTAAATGAAAAACTGTTTTTT
TRBV2	.	few	TRBJ2-7	CASSDQGSSYEQYF	TGTGCCAGCAGTGACCAGGGAAGCTCCTACGAGCAGTACTTC
TRBV5-6	.	few	TRBJ1-2	CASSLPQYGYTF	TGTGCCAGCAGCTTGCCACAGTATGGCTACACCTTC
TRBV10-3	TRBD2	.	TRBJ2-2	CAISESRTSGANTGELFF	TGTGCCATCAGTGAGTCCCGGACTAGCGGGGCTAACACCGGGGAGCTGTTTTTT
TRBV27	TRBD1	.	TRBJ1-2	CASRPTSGTGVGGYTF	TGTGCCAGCAGACCCACCTCCGGGACAGGTGTTGGTGGCTACACCTTC
TRBV7-9	.	few	TRBJ2-6	CATGRGPDGANVLTF	TGTGCCACTGGGCGAGGGCCGGATGGGGCCAACGTCCTGACTTTC
TRBV30	.	.	TRBJ1-1	CACGGPEAFF	TGTGCCTGTGGTGGGCCTGAAGCTTTCTTT
TRBV29-1	.	few	TRBJ1-2	CSVGWRLSDGYTF	TGCAGCGTTGGATGGCGGTTATCGGATGGCTACACCTTC
TRBV27	TRBD2	few	TRBJ2-7	CASRGLAEQYF	TGTGCCAGCAGGGGACTAGCCGAGCAGTACTTC
TRBV18	TRBD2	few	TRBJ2-3	CASSPTSGRAKIGTDTQYF	TGTGCCAGCTCACCGACTAGCGGGAGGGCCAAAATCGGCACAGATACGCAGTATTTT
TRBV6-6	.	few	TRBJ1-1	CACGETEAFF	TGTGCCTGCGGAGAGACTGAAGCTTTCTTT
TRBV28	TRBD2	.	TRBJ2-2	CASKGLAGYTGELFF	TGTGCCAGTAAGGGACTAGCGGGATACACCGGGGAGCTGTTTTTT
TRBV7-9	.	.	TRBJ2-4	CASSPFGGNIQYF	TGTGCCAGCAGCCCCTTCGGCGGAAACATTCAGTACTTC
TRBV2	TRBD1	few	TRBJ1-2	CASNLDREYYGYTF	TGTGCCAGCAACCTGGACAGGGAGTACTATGGCTACACCTTC
TRBV28	TRBD1	.	TRBJ2-7	CASITPGQGNEQYF	TGTGCCAGCATCACCCCGGGACAGGGGAACGAGCAGTACTTC